The 4 T cell receptor beta chains given below trace back to one sample, sequenced in a study of OX40 agonist ivuxolimab in advanced cancers. The assay was immunoSEQ multiplex PCR, and TCRdb's table has in-frame clones only and misses some. The profile shows 6,000 to 7,500 clones, 84% of them singletons. Sequenced material: CD4+ or CD8+ T cells sorted from blood, taken in a trial of the OX40 agonist ivuxolimab. These receptors were collected from an adult with an advanced solid tumor such as melanoma, head and neck, liver or kidney cancer.

This chain links TRBV5-1 with TRBJ1-1; D possibly corresponds to TRBD1 (5 bases). CDR1 and CDR2 from the germline V gene are SGHRS and YFSETQ. Trimming took off 6 bases at V and 5 bases at J, with 17 bases between the two ends. This CDR3 has 14 amino acids. The CDR3, as DNA: TGCGCCAGCACCTCGAGCGGGGGTTGGACTGAAGCTTTCTTT. Its translation is CASTSSGGWTEAFF.

The DNA for the CDR3 is TGTGCCAGCAGTCAGACAGGGGAATATGGCTACACCTTC. This gives the protein CASSQTGEYGYTF. V gene TRBV27 combines with J gene TRBJ1-2; TRBD1 aligns across 8 bases. This CDR3 is 13 amino acids long. Germline V gene sequence: CDR1 MNHEY, CDR2 SMNVEV (reference sequence). Trimming cost V 5 bases and J 5 bases; bases outside gene matches: 4.

The CDR3 region has the DNA TGTGCCAGCAGTTTACACAGGGGGGAGTGGACCGGGGAGCTGTTTTTT. Translated: CASSLHRGEWTGELFF. The V gene is TRBV27, the J gene TRBJ2-2; TRBD1 aligns across 8 bases. The CDR3 is 16 residues long. Germline assignment: CDR1 MNHEY and CDR2 SMNVEV (reference sequence). Trimming at V came to 2 bases and at J to 5 bases, leaving 7 bases not matched to a gene.

The genes are TRBV23-1 and TRBJ2-7; TRBD2 might be the D (7 bases). TRBV23-1 is filed as an ORF, its function uncertain. CDR3 size: 17 residues. The V gene lost 2 bases and the J gene lost 0 bases, with 17 bases spanning the gap. The CDR3, as DNA: TGCGCCAGCAGTCAAGTACGGGGGGCGAGGAGCTCCTACGAGCAGTACTTC. Protein: CASSQVRGARSSYEQYF.